The present T cell receptor beta chain was sequenced within a study of blood T cell repertoires in COVID-19. Turning to the study itself: Samples came from the United States, Italy and Spain, spanning acute and convalescent COVID-19. The analysed material was cDNA or gDNA that came from T cells, B-cell-depleted T cells, or PBMCs.

Patients in Seattle were enrolled during active infection, then followed longitudinally. V lost 5 bases, J lost 7 bases, and 6 bases stayed unmatched. Germline CDR1 is MDHEN and CDR2 is SYDVKM. This CDR3 comprises 14 residues. Original analysis: Reference gene primer amplification in the assay estimated nucleated cell counts. The assay was immunoSEQ multiplex PCR, and TCRdb's table has in-frame clones only and misses some. V and J calls and clone size are as listed in that table; D and trimming were resolved from the DNA. This table holds roughly 68,000 clones, 91% found once. The source material was peripheral blood. This sequence joins TRBV28 and TRBJ1-5, with 9 bases lining up with TRBD1. The TCR was taken from a man in his forties with COVID-19, enrolled during active disease. This CDR3 reads CASSPGTGYQPQHF. The DNA of the CDR3 is TGTGCCAGCAGTCCAGGGACAGGGTACCAGCCCCAGCATTTT.